This T cell receptor (beta chain) was identified in a study of identical twins. General study results and limits: Within beta out-of-frame sequences, the excess sharing observed between twins was weaker. Alpha sequences out of frame and shared by twins had excess low generation probability.

Losses at the gene ends were 1 base for V and 5 bases for J; bases not matched to a gene: 1. The CDR3 sequence is 15 residues long. CDR1 and CDR2 (germline): LGHNA, YSLEER. Each cDNA held unique molecular identifiers, and template switching gave it a universal primer site. TCRdb fed the 5' RACE reads into MiXCR, producing one record per CDR3 protein. The sample consists of hundreds of thousands of distinct CDR3 sequences, 8.5% to 9.5% of them appearing once. This clonotype was seen a few times. Its target is unknown. In addition, the sample was reused for a study of yellow fever vaccine responses in identical twins.

V usage is TRBV4-3 and J usage is TRBJ2-1; 11 bases line up with TRBD2. The sequence was collected from a young woman in good health. The sample consisted of PBMCs. CDR3 protein: CASSQGLAGHNEQFF. Written as DNA, the CDR3 is TGCGCCAGCAGCCAAGGACTAGCGGGACACAATGAGCAGTTCTTC.